The clone carrying this TCR beta chain came up once. Its antigen is unidentified. The sample comes from a study of long-term antiretroviral therapy in people with HIV. Looking at the study overall: The 2015 immediate-ART recommendation came about a decade after the earliest samples. Study-level points and caveats: ART-treated samples gained diversity yet remained below transplant donor controls.

Trimming removed 0 bases from V and 2 bases from J, with 13 bases in between. The CDR3 loop spans 16 amino acids. Germline values: CDR1 LNHNV, CDR2 YYDKDF (reference sequence). Researchers ran immunoSEQ v3.0 at survey level. Measured with immunoSEQ multiplex PCR; TCRdb has only the in-frame clones, and not every one. Seen here are just over 15,000 clones, approximately 80% observed once, and the top ten hold approximately 20%. The TCR originated in a middle-aged man with HIV. Source: unsorted PBMCs, taken just before starting antiretroviral therapy. V is TRBV15 and J is TRBJ1-1; D not resolved. The CDR3 protein is CATSRETWDPNTEAFF. CDR3 nucleotide sequence: TGTGCCACCAGCAGAGAGACGTGGGATCCCAACACTGAAGCTTTCTTT.